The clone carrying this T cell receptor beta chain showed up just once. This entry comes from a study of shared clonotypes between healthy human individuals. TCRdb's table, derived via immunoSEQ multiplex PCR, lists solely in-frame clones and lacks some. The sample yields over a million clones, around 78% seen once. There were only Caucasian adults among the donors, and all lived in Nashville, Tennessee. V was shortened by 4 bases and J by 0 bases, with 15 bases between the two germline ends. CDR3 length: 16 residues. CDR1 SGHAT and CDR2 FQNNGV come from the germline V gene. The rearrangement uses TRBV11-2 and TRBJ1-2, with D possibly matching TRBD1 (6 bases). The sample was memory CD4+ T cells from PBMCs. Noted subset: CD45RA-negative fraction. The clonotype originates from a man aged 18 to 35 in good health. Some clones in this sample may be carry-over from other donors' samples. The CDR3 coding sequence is TGTGCCAGCAGCTCGAAACAGGGCTTAGCTAACTATGGCTACACCTTC. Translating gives CASSSKQGLANYGYTF. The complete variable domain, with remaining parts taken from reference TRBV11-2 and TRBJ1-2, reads EAGVAQSPRYKIIEKRQSVAFWCNPISGHATLYWYQQILGQGPKLLIQFQNNGVVDDSQLPKDRFSAERLKGVDSTLKIQPAKLEDSAVYLCASSSKQGLANYGYTFGSGTRLTVV.